Following are 14 T cell receptor beta chains from one sample sequenced in a study of OX40 agonist ivuxolimab in advanced cancers. Some clones are missing from TCRdb's copy, which holds only in-frame ones; the method was immunoSEQ multiplex PCR. The data hold over 100,000 clones, with approximately 92% observed a single time. The specimen was CD4+ or CD8+ T cells sorted from blood, collected in a trial of the OX40 agonist ivuxolimab. These receptor sequences come from an adult with an advanced solid tumor such as melanoma, head and neck, liver or kidney cancer.

V usage is TRBV5-5 and J usage is TRBJ1-5, with D possibly being TRBD1 (5 bases). The CDR3 consists of 15 residues. V was shortened by 4 bases and J by 0 bases, with 11 bases between the two germline ends. The germline gives CDR1 SGHKS, CDR2 YYEKEE (reference sequence). CDR3 sequence: CASSPEGYSNQPQHF. In DNA, the CDR3 is TGTGCCAGCAGCCCAGAGGGGTATAGCAATCAGCCCCAGCATTTT.

The V gene is TRBV7-9, the J gene TRBJ1-2; no definite D call. V was shortened by 1 base and J by 7 bases, with 10 bases between the two germline ends. This CDR3 contains 13 residues. CDR1 is SEHNR, CDR2 FQNEAQ, per germline (reference sequence). CDR3 loop: CASSLDLPIGYTF. The DNA of the CDR3 is TGTGCCAGCAGCTTAGACCTTCCAATTGGCTACACCTTC.

The sample holds a few counts of this clone. The V call is TRBV5-1, the J call TRBJ2-7; D unresolved. Trimming cost V 0 bases and J 6 bases, with 16 bases left between them. The CDR3 has 15 residues. CDR1 is SGHRS, CDR2 YFSETQ, per germline. The CDR3 is CASSLESSGSSEQYF. The CDR3 coding sequence is TGCGCCAGCAGCTTGGAGAGTTCCGGCTCGAGCGAGCAGTACTTC.

This rearrangement joins TRBV19 to TRBJ1-3, with 7 bases lining up with TRBD1. CDR1 and CDR2 (germline): LNHDA, SQIVND (reference sequence). The CDR3 covers 14 residues. V dropped 6 bases and J dropped 4; count of bases not matched to a gene: 6. CDR3 nucleotide sequence: TGTGCCAGTAGGAAGGGGACAGAAGGAAACACCATATATTTT. It yields the protein CASRKGTEGNTIYF.

CDR3 sequence: CSVQVSSYNEQFF. The CDR3 bases are TGCAGCGTTCAAGTGAGCTCCTACAATGAGCAGTTCTTC. The J gene is TRBJ2-1, the V gene TRBV29-1; the D is unclear. Trimming removed 5 bases at V and 0 bases at J, with 8 bases between. Per germline, CDR1 SQVTM and CDR2 ANQGSEA. This CDR3 contains 13 residues.

The chain combines TRBV5-4 with TRBJ2-7, with 11 nucleotides matching TRBD2. This CDR3 is built from 14 residues. Unmatched junction bases numbered 6, after V lost 4 bases and J lost 6 bases. The V gene's germline CDR1 is SGHNT and CDR2 YYREEE (reference sequence). The CDR3 loop reads CASSQLAGEGEQYF. The CDR3 DNA follows: TGTGCCAGCAGCCAACTAGCGGGAGAGGGCGAGCAGTACTTC.

The chain uses TRBV10-1 and TRBJ2-3; possible D gene TRBD2, 6 bases. This CDR3 contains 14 residues. Trimming pared 5 bases from V and 0 bases from J, leaving 9 bases between. The germline V gene encodes CDR1 WNHNN and CDR2 SYGVQD (reference sequence). The CDR3: CASSRTTSTDTQYF. CDR3 bases: TGCGCCAGCAGTCGGACTACTAGCACAGATACGCAGTATTTT.

The rearrangement joins TRBV29-1 to TRBJ2-1; TRBD2 might be the D (6 bases). V lost 0 bases and J 0 bases, leaving 12 bases between the germline ends. CDR3 size: 16 residues. Germline loops: CDR1 SQVTM, CDR2 ANQGSEA. CDR3 bases: TGCAGCGTTGAAGAGTTGGCGGGACTCTCCTACAATGAGCAGTTCTTC. Translated, it gives CSVEELAGLSYNEQFF.

This clone appeared a few times. The chain carries TRBV18 and TRBJ1-4, with 9 bases identical to TRBD1. Germline V gene data show CDR1 as KGHSH and CDR2 as LQKENI. V shed 3 bases, J shed 5 bases, and the junction held 1 base outside the gene matches. The length of the CDR3 is 14 residues. The CDR3 nucleotides read TGTGCCAGCTCACCGGGACAGGGAAATGAAAAACTGTTTTTT. Translation: CASSPGQGNEKLFF.

The chain couples TRBV6-1 to TRBJ1-1, with TRBD1 as a possible D gene (6 bases). Trimming took off 4 bases at V and 4 bases at J, with 16 bases between the two ends. Germline V gene lookup returns CDR1 MNHNS and CDR2 SASEGT. The CDR3 is 15 residues long. CDR3 region: CASSGPAGVATEAFF. The CDR3 DNA sequence: TGTGCCAGCAGTGGCCCCGCAGGGGTAGCCACTGAAGCTTTCTTT.

This clone was seen a handful of times. V usage is TRBV28 and J usage is TRBJ1-5; D is unresolved. The CDR3 covers 12 residues. The V end was cut by 10 bases, the J end by 0 bases, with 7 bases between. Germline CDR1 MDHEN, CDR2 SYDVKM. The CDR3 DNA reads TGTGCCACTGGAGGTAGCAATCAGCCCCAGCATTTT. It encodes CATGGSNQPQHF.

The chain is built from TRBV28 and TRBJ2-1; 8 nucleotides agree with TRBD2. Per the germline V gene, CDR1 is MDHEN and CDR2 is SYDVKM. CDR3 length equals 16 residues. V shed 3 bases, J shed 2 bases, and the junction held 6 bases outside the gene matches. The CDR3 region has the DNA TGTGCCAGCAGTTTCCCGGGGGGGGGAACCTACAATGAGCAGTTCTTC. Translating gives CASSFPGGGTYNEQFF.

The chain has TRBV7-3 and TRBJ2-3; possible D gene TRBD2, 5 bases. The germline CDR1 and CDR2 sequences are SGHTA and FQGTGA. CDR3 size: 14 residues. Trimming removed 5 bases from V and 2 bases from J, with 11 bases in between. CDR3 residues: CASSAGEHTDTQYF. The CDR3 coding sequence is TGTGCCAGCAGCGCCGGGGAGCACACAGATACGCAGTATTTT.

The rearrangement joins TRBV7-9 to TRBJ1-4; D is undetermined. V was shortened by 10 bases and J by 0 bases, with 15 bases between the two germline ends. The germline CDR1 and CDR2 sequences are SEHNR and FQNEAQ (reference sequence). This CDR3 comprises 15 residues. CDR3 loop: CATPGRNATNEKLFF. Written as DNA, the CDR3 is TGTGCCACGCCCGGGAGGAACGCAACTAATGAAAAACTGTTTTTT.